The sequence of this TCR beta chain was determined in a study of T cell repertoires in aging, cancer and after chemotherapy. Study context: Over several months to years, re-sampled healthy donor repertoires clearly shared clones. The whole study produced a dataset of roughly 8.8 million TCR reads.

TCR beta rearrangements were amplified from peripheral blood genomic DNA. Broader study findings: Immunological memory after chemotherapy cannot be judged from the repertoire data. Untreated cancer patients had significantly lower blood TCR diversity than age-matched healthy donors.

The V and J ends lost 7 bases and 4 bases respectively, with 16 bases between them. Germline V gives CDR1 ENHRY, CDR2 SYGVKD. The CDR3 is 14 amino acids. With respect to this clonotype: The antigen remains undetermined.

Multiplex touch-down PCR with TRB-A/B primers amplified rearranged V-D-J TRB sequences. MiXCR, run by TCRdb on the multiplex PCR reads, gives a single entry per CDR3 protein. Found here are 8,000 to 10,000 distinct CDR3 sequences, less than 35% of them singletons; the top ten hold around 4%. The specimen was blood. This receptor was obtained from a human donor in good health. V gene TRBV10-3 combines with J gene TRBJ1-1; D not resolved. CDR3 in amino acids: CAITFDQEGTEAFF. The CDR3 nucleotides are TGTGCCATCACCTTTGACCAGGAGGGCACTGAAGCTTTCTTT.